This entry concerns a single TCR beta chain. What it binds is not known. The trim removed 5 bases at V and 0 bases at J, leaving 10 bases unmatched. The V gene's germline CDR1 is SEHNR and CDR2 FQNEAQ (reference sequence). CDR3 length: 17 residues. The data were obtained in a study of shared clonotypes between healthy human individuals. Study-level background: The donor pool was made up of two women and a few men aged 18 to 49.

Terminally differentiated effector memory CD45RA+ cells were left out of the naive CD8 fraction, which was CD45RO-negative and positively selected for CCR7. Broader study findings: Of the naive CD4 clonotypes, about 5% were shared across four donors.

Genomic DNA of each subset was evenly split across several immunoSEQ plates. Produced via immunoSEQ multiplex PCR; TCRdb's table is partial and in-frame only. The repertoire holds about 580,000 clones, with roughly 98% as singletons. This clonotype was sampled from a man aged 25-45 years in good health. Sequencing used naive CD8+ T cells sorted from blood. The rearrangement joins TRBV7-9 to TRBJ2-5, with 9 positions matching TRBD2. CDR3 sequence (DNA): TGTGCCAGCAGCCCATACCCTAGCGGGATGTACCAAGAGACCCAGTACTTC. This translates into CASSPYPSGMYQETQYF. The full variable domain, its missing parts supplied by reference TRBV7-9 and TRBJ2-5, is DTGVSQNPRHKITKRGQNVTFRCDPISEHNRLYWYRQTLGQGPEFLTYFQNEAQLEKSRLLSDRFSAERPKGSFSTLEIQRTEQGDSAMYLCASSPYPSGMYQETQYFGPGTRLLVL.